This T cell receptor beta chain was captured in a study of CD8+ T cells in alopecia areata. Overall study: Twice daily, treated patients received 5 to 10 mg of oral tofacitinib.

Treatment described: oral pan-JAK inhibitor, 5-10 mg twice daily. With 5 bases clipped from V and 5 bases from J, the junction kept 7 bases outside the gene matches. CDR3 size: 15 residues. Germline V gene sequence: CDR1 SNHLY, CDR2 FYNNEI. Following extraction, RNA underwent reverse transcription to cDNA, which served as the sequencing template. Assay: immunoSEQ multiplex PCR; the TCRdb copy retains only in-frame clones and omits some. The repertoire holds approximately 280,000 clones, with roughly 50% as singletons. This clone was found a few times. The receptor was isolated from a human donor with alopecia areata. The source material was CD4+ T cells sorted from blood, sampled at week 24, from a patient treated with tofacitinib. The chain joins TRBV2 to TRBJ2-1; 9 bases are a match to TRBD2. In DNA form, the CDR3 reads TGTGCCAGCAGTCCCCGAATAGCGGGGGACAATGAGCAGTTCTTC. The encoded protein is CASSPRIAGDNEQFF.